This T cell receptor (beta chain) comes out of a study of molecular identifiers for immune sequencing clone quantification. One entry per CDR3 protein, called by TCRdb with MiXCR from the PCR reads. The sample comprises roughly 90,000 distinct CDR3 sequences, around 27% of which are singletons, and about 0.73% rests with the top ten. Per the germline V gene, CDR1 is MNHNS and CDR2 is SASEGT. With V trimmed by 3 bases and J by 7 bases, 5 bases remained unmatched. This CDR3 contains 15 residues. The chain employs TRBV6-1 and TRBJ1-6; 8 bases fit TRBD1. The clonotype was recovered from a human donor in good health. Some libraries in this study had Jurkat cell RNA spiked in. Sequenced material: naive CD8+ T cells from blood, with Jurkat cell RNA spiked in. Subset meaning: FACS-sorted CD8+CD4-CCR7+CD45RA+ naive T cells. CDR3 bases: TGTGCCAGCAGTGAGACAGGGGTGATCAATTCACCCCTCCACTTT. Translated: CASSETGVINSPLHF.